This TCR beta chain was identified during a study of cytomegalovirus exposure and HLA in healthy donors. Study conclusions and caveats: The CMV antigen specificity of a few CMV-associated chains was confirmed through in vitro analysis.

Trimming stripped 3 bases from V and 0 bases from J, with 10 bases between. The CDR3 consists of 15 residues. Germline loops: CDR1 SGHVS, CDR2 FQNEAQ. Use of 60 Vbeta and 13 Jbeta primers characterized the PCR. Authors' methods: An analysis that came later counted some 80 million unique TCR beta chains, roughly 11 million shared. The data were produced by immunoSEQ multiplex PCR, yet TCRdb's version contains in-frame clones alone and is incomplete. D and trimming come from the DNA, and the V and J calls and clone size come from that table. The data contain fewer than 200,000 clones, roughly 84% of them seen just once; the ten biggest clones take up around 1.5%. As for this clone: The antigen is unknown.

This sequence was found in a male donor in good health and CMV-seronegative. Sequenced input: PBMCs. The chain uses TRBV7-8 and TRBJ2-3; D is unresolved. CDR3 protein: CASSFFPQSTDTQYF. CDR3 nucleotides: TGTGCCAGCAGCTTTTTCCCCCAAAGCACAGATACGCAGTATTTT.